This TCR beta chain stems from a study of cytomegalovirus exposure and HLA in healthy donors. At the level of the study: Early release data held some 79 million unique TCRs from HLA-typed donors.

The primer mix had 60 Vbeta and 13 Jbeta primers. Profiled with immunoSEQ multiplex PCR; TCRdb holds only in-frame clones, not every one. The data show approximately 240,000 clones, 82% seen once. Points on this clone: Its antigen is currently unknown.

Notes on the study in general: There were several of the most significant clusters that appeared linked to common viral pathogens in a later analysis.

This CDR3 region has 16 residues. V lost 0 bases and J lost 2, with 12 bases in between. Per the germline V gene, CDR1 is SGHRS and CDR2 is YFSETQ. This TCR was sampled from a woman between 40 and 50 years old in good health and CMV-seropositive. The source material was PBMCs. The V call is TRBV5-1, the J call TRBJ2-1, with TRBD2 as a possible D gene (6 bases). For the CDR3, the DNA is TGCGCCAGCAGCTTGGGGGGTCGGACTACCTACAATGAGCAGTTCTTC. Translation gives CASSLGGRTTYNEQFF.